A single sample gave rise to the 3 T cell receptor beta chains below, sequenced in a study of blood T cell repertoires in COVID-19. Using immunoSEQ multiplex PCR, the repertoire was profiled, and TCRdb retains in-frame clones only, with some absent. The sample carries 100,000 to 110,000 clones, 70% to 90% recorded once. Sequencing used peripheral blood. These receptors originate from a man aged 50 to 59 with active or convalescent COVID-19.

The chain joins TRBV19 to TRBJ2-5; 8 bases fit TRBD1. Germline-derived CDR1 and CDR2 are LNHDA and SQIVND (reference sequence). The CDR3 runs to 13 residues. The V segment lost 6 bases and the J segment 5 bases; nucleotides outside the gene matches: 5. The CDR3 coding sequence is TGTGCCAGTAGCGCCAGGGGGCGGGAGACCCAGTACTTC. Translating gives CASSARGRETQYF.

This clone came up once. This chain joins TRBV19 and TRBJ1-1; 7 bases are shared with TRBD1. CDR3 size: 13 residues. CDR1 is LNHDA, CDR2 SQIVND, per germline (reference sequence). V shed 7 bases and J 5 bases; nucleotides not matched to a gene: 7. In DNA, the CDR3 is TGTGCCAGTAAACAACAGGGGAGGACTGAAGCTTTCTTT. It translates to CASKQQGRTEAFF.

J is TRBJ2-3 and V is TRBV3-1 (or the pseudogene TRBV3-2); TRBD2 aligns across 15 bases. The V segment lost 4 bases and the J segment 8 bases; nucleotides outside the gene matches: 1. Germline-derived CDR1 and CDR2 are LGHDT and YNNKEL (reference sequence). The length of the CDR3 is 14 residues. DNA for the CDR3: TGTGCCAGCAGCCGGACTAGCGGGAGGGGTACGCAGTATTTT. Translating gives CASSRTSGRGTQYF.